The 28 T cell receptor beta chains below were found in one sample sequenced in a study of vaccination and CD4 T cells after COVID-19. The treatment was: roughly 11-day PBMC culture with coronavirus spike peptide pools or control peptides (ViraFEST assay). Which antigens these TCRs recognize remains unknown. The Oncomine TCR Beta short-read assay sequenced DNA from cultured CD4+ T cells. TCRdb passed the PCR reads through MiXCR, listing each CDR3 protein once. The sample comprises about 20,000 distinct CDR3 sequences, roughly 56% of which are singletons, and about 13% rests with the top ten. Sequencing was carried out using CD4+ T cells from blood, cultured in vitro. Receptors originate from a human donor who had recovered from COVID-19.

This clonotype has only a few counts. The chain joins TRBV10-1 to TRBJ1-6, with D tentatively TRBD1 (5 bases). Trimming removed 8 bases from V and 5 bases from J, with 10 bases in between. The CDR3 extends over 13 amino acids. Germline V CDR1 and CDR2: WNHNN, SYGVQD (reference sequence). CDR3 loop: CASLNRNNSPLHF. In DNA form, the CDR3 reads TGCGCCAGCCTTAACAGGAATAATTCACCCCTCCACTTT.

This clonotype was seen only a few times. The junction and the germline gene differ at one end; a read error may be behind it. CDR3 sequence reads: CASSVSGDGELFF. The CDR3 DNA sequence: TGTGCTAGCAGCGTCTCAGGAGACGGGGAGCTGTTTTTT. The chain joins TRBV7-7 to TRBJ2-2; the D is unclear. Germline V gene sequence: CDR1 SSHAT, CDR2 FNYEAQ (reference sequence). The CDR3 covers 13 residues.

This chain uses TRBV29-1 with TRBJ1-2; 7 nucleotides match TRBD1. J gave up 1 base and V 4 bases, and 3 bases lay outside the gene matches. Germline CDR1 is SQVTM and CDR2 is ANQGSEA. This CDR3 is 13 amino acids long. The CDR3 nucleotides are TGCAGCGTTGGCAGGGGGGGTAACTATGGCTACACCTTC. This codes for CSVGRGGNYGYTF.

The chain carries TRBV28 and TRBJ1-6; the D is unclear. The V end lost 8 bases, the J end lost 7 bases, and 9 bases lay between the germline ends. The CDR3 loop spans 12 amino acids. The germline V gene has CDR1 MDHEN and CDR2 SYDVKM. CDR3: CASGRANSPLHF. The CDR3 DNA reads TGTGCCAGCGGACGGGCAAATTCACCCCTCCACTTT.

The CDR3 loop reads CASSLTGTGGSNTEAFF. As DNA, the CDR3 is TGTGCCAGCAGCCTGACCGGGACAGGGGGCTCCAACACTGAAGCTTTCTTT. The chain couples TRBV28 to TRBJ1-1; 12 bases map to TRBD1. Germline V gene lookup returns CDR1 MDHEN and CDR2 SYDVKM. The J segment lost 2 bases and the V segment lost 6 bases, leaving 10 bases of the junction unmatched. CDR3 length equals 17 residues. The full variable domain, its missing parts supplied by reference TRBV28 and TRBJ1-1, is DVKVTQSSRYLVKRTGEKVFLECVQDMDHENMFWYRQDPGLGLRLIYFSYDVKMKEKGDIPEGYSVSREKKERFSLILESASTNQTSMYLCASSLTGTGGSNTEAFFGQGTRLTVV.

This rearrangement joins TRBV7-2 to TRBJ1-6, with 9 bases identical to TRBD1. CDR3 length: 15 amino acids. Germline V gene lookup returns CDR1 SGHTA and CDR2 FQGNSA. The junction had 7 bases not matched to a gene; V was cut back by 5 bases and J by 8 bases. The CDR3 sequence: CASSPRTGVHSPLHF. CDR3 sequence (DNA): TGTGCCAGCAGCCCCCGGACAGGGGTTCATTCACCCCTCCACTTT.

V and J are TRBV7-8 and TRBJ2-2, with a possible D match to TRBD1 (5 bases). Looked up from germline, CDR1 is SGHVS and CDR2 is FQNEAQ. V lost 3 bases, J lost 0 bases, and 8 bases lay in between. This CDR3 spans 15 amino acids. The CDR3 is CASSLQQANTGELFF. CDR3 DNA: TGTGCCAGCAGCTTGCAACAGGCGAACACCGGGGAGCTGTTTTTT.

The chain employs TRBV6-5 and TRBJ2-5; D is unclear. This CDR3 spans 15 amino acids. V was cut by 2 bases and J by 9 bases, with 19 bases left in between. The germline gives CDR1 MNHEY, CDR2 SVGAGI. The CDR3 sequence: CASSYHYDMQMPQYF. The CDR3 DNA follows: TGTGCCAGCAGTTACCATTACGACATGCAAATGCCCCAGTACTTC.

The table lists this clonotype with a few counts. This chain connects TRBV21-1 to TRBJ1-6; the D call in the table, TRBD1, was not verified against the DNA. TRBV21-1 is listed as a pseudogene. The length of the CDR3 is 16 residues. DNA of the CDR3: TGTGCCAGCAGCAACGAGGACAGGGGATATAATTCACCCCTCCACTTT. Protein: CASSNEDRGYNSPLHF.

This sequence joins TRBV25-1 and TRBJ2-7, with 9 positions matching TRBD1. CDR1 and CDR2 from the germline V gene are MGHDK and SYGVNS. The J segment lost 7 bases and the V segment lost 5 bases, leaving 6 bases of the junction unmatched. The CDR3 runs 13 residues. The CDR3 loop is CASSQGGQGEQYF. The CDR3 DNA sequence: TGTGCCAGCAGTCAAGGGGGACAGGGTGAGCAGTACTTC.

The table lists this clonotype with a count of one. The genes are TRBV20-1 and TRBJ1-2, with D perhaps TRBD1 (6 bases). The CDR3 extends over 16 amino acids. V was shortened by 1 base and J by 3 bases, with 18 bases between the two germline ends. Germline assignment: CDR1 DFQATT and CDR2 SNEGSKA (reference sequence). As DNA, the CDR3 is TGCAGTGCTAGAGCACTACGGGGGGCTACGGACTATGGCTACACCTTC. This sequence encodes CSARALRGATDYGYTF.

The chain combines TRBV23-1 with TRBJ2-6; TRBD1 aligns across 10 bases. TRBV23-1 is given ORF status, its function remaining uncertain. The junction had 9 bases not matched to a gene; V was cut back by 0 bases and J by 1 base. The CDR3 is 20 amino acids. This chain's CDR3 is CASSQSNDGTGVSGANVLTF. CDR3 bases: TGCGCCAGCAGTCAATCGAACGACGGGACAGGGGTATCTGGGGCCAACGTCCTGACTTTC.

Only a few counts were recorded for this clonotype. The J gene is TRBJ1-1, the V gene TRBV27; 10 bases fit TRBD1. Trimming cost V 6 bases and J 4 bases; bases outside gene matches: 17. The CDR3 loop spans 18 amino acids. Germline V gene data show CDR1 as MNHEY and CDR2 as SMNVEV (reference sequence). CDR3 residues: CASSRRDRGIPLGTEAFF. The CDR3 DNA is TGTGCCAGCAGCCGACGGGACAGGGGTATACCTCTGGGCACTGAAGCTTTCTTT.

The chain carries TRBV28 and TRBJ1-1, with D tentatively TRBD1 (5 bases). CDR3 size: 12 residues. The ends were cut back, 3 bases at V and 8 bases at J, with 10 bases in the middle. The germline V gene has CDR1 MDHEN and CDR2 SYDVKM. Written as DNA, the CDR3 is TGTGCCAGCAGTTTTTGGGGGACCGAAGCTTTCTTT. Residues: CASSFWGTEAFF. Full variable domain (remainder filled in from reference TRBV28 and TRBJ1-1): DVKVTQSSRYLVKRTGEKVFLECVQDMDHENMFWYRQDPGLGLRLIYFSYDVKMKEKGDIPEGYSVSREKKERFSLILESASTNQTSMYLCASSFWGTEAFFGQGTRLTVV.

The chain carries TRBV6-5 and TRBJ2-7, with 14 bases that match TRBD2. CDR3 size: 17 residues. The germline CDR1 and CDR2 sequences are MNHEY and SVGAGI. V shed 0 bases, J shed 7 bases, and the junction held 8 bases outside the gene matches. The CDR3 DNA reads TGTGCCAGCAGTTACTCTCCGCCGGGACTAGCGGGAGTTGAGCAGTACTTC. This codes for CASSYSPPGLAGVEQYF.

The chain joins TRBV5-4 to TRBJ1-2; possibly TRBD1 for D (6 bases). The CDR3 loop spans 15 amino acids. In germline, CDR1 is SGHNT, CDR2 YYREEE (reference sequence). V was cut by 4 bases and J by 4 bases, with 17 bases left in between. CDR3 sequence: CASSQPDSLGYGYTF. DNA for the CDR3: TGTGCCAGCAGCCAGCCGGACAGTCTGGGCTATGGCTACACCTTC.

This clonotype was seen more than once but under ten times. The rearrangement uses TRBV5-1 and TRBJ1-6; possibly TRBD1 for D (6 bases). Per germline, CDR1 SGHRS and CDR2 YFSETQ. V gave up 0 bases and J gave up 0 bases, with 13 bases separating them. This CDR3 is built from 18 residues. CDR3 sequence (DNA): TGCGCCAGCAGCTTGGCCGACAGGTCGAGCTCCTATAATTCACCCCTCCACTTT. Translation gives CASSLADRSSSYNSPLHF.

The chain couples TRBV25-1 to TRBJ2-3, with 10 nucleotides matching TRBD1. V was pared by 8 bases and J by 8 bases, with 7 bases of the junction left unmatched. The CDR3 spans 13 residues. Germline V lookup: CDR1 MGHDK, CDR2 SYGVNS. CDR3 DNA: TGTGCCAGCCAGGGAAGGACAGGGGGTACGCAGTATTTT. Translation gives CASQGRTGGTQYF.

J is TRBJ2-1 and V is TRBV6-5; TRBD2 matches at 9 bases. The germline gives CDR1 MNHEY, CDR2 SVGAGI. This CDR3 spans 15 amino acids. V trimming: 4 bases; J trimming: 2 bases; junction bases outside the gene matches: 3. The CDR3 here is CASSLVAGAYNEQFF. The CDR3 DNA follows: TGTGCCAGCAGTTTGGTAGCGGGGGCCTACAATGAGCAGTTCTTC.

The chain uses TRBV6-2 or TRBV6-3 and TRBJ1-5, with D possibly being TRBD1 (6 bases). Germline V CDR1 and CDR2: MNHEY, SVGEGT. The CDR3 has 13 amino acids. The V end lost 6 bases, the J end lost 7 bases, and 13 bases lay between the germline ends. The CDR3 DNA reads as TGTGCCAGCAGACGTGGGGGCGGCCAGCCCCAGCATTTT. Translated, it gives CASRRGGGQPQHF.

This clonotype was seen more than once but under ten times. The CDR3 spells CASSFSFGEQFF. CDR3 DNA sequence: TGTGCCAGCAGCTTTTCGTTTGGTGAGCAGTTCTTC. J is TRBJ2-1 and V is TRBV7-2; no reliable D call. This CDR3 is 12 amino acids long. Germline lookup yields CDR1 SGHTA and CDR2 FQGNSA. V lost 3 bases to trimming and J lost 9 bases, with 9 bases between them. The full variable domain, rest sourced from reference TRBV7-2 and TRBJ2-1, is GAGVSQSPSNKVTEKGKDVELRCDPISGHTALYWYRQSLGQGLEFLIYFQGNSAPDKSGLPSDRFSAERTGGSVSTLTIQRTQQEDSAVYLCASSFSFGEQFFGPGTRLTVL.

This clonotype occurred a few times. The chain links TRBV6-1 to TRBJ1-2, with D perhaps TRBD1 (6 bases). The ends were cut back, 8 bases at V and 7 bases at J, with 14 bases in the middle. CDR3 size: 12 residues. The germline CDR1 and CDR2 sequences are MNHNS and SASEGT. The CDR3 region is CASGEQGTGYTF. The CDR3 region has the DNA TGTGCCAGCGGGGAACAGGGTACTGGCTACACCTTC.

V and J are TRBV7-3 and TRBJ1-6; 7 bases match TRBD1. The CDR3 spans 16 residues. CDR1 is SGHTA, CDR2 FQGTGA, per germline. V gave up 2 bases and J gave up 7 bases; unmatched junction bases: 8. The CDR3, as DNA: TGTGCCAGCAGCTTAGGGGCCGACAGGGCGAATTCACCCCTCCACTTT. It specifies CASSLGADRANSPLHF.

The gene calls are TRBV20-1 and TRBJ2-7, with 13 bases lining up with TRBD2. This CDR3 is 15 amino acids long. The germline V gene has CDR1 DFQATT and CDR2 SNEGSKA (reference sequence). After removal of 5 bases from V and 0 bases from J, the junction contained 4 bases not matched to a gene. As DNA, the CDR3 is TGCAGTGCTTATGGGACTAGCGGGGCCTCCTACGAGCAGTACTTC. This translates into CSAYGTSGASYEQYF.

DNA of the CDR3: TGTGCCAGCAGCCAAGAGAAAGGTCAGCCCCAGCATTTT. This codes for CASSQEKGQPQHF. The chain carries TRBV4-2 and TRBJ1-5; D is undetermined. The CDR3 extends over 13 amino acids. Per the germline V gene, CDR1 is LGHNA and CDR2 is YNFKEQ. V lost 0 bases and J lost 6, with 6 bases in between.

Regarding this clonotype: The junction departs from the called germline gene at one end, perhaps through a read error. CDR3 nucleotides: TGCGCCAGCAGCCCGGAGGGGACCCCCTATGGCTACGCCTTC. It is translated as CASSPEGTPYGYAF. The V call is TRBV5-1, the J call TRBJ1-2, with D possibly matching TRBD1 (5 bases). CDR3 length: 14 residues. The germline V gene has CDR1 SGHRS and CDR2 YFSETQ.

The rearrangement uses TRBV7-9 and TRBJ1-4; 7 nucleotides match TRBD1. This CDR3 spans 15 amino acids. J was trimmed by 3 bases and V by 4 bases; bases with no gene match: 5. Germline CDR1 is SEHNR and CDR2 is FQNEAQ (reference sequence). The CDR3 loop is CASSSRQGPNEKLFF. CDR3 bases: TGTGCCAGCAGCTCAAGACAGGGCCCTAATGAAAAACTGTTTTTT. The entire variable domain, with the rest obtained from reference TRBV7-9 and TRBJ1-4, is as follows: DTGVSQNPRHKITKRGQNVTFRCDPISEHNRLYWYRQTLGQGPEFLTYFQNEAQLEKSRLLSDRFSAERPKGSFSTLEIQRTEQGDSAMYLCASSSRQGPNEKLFFGSGTQLSVL.

The V and J genes are TRBV25-1 and TRBJ1-2; D not certain. V was clipped by 2 bases and J by 4 bases, with 11 bases between them. Per the germline V gene, CDR1 is MGHDK and CDR2 is SYGVNS. This CDR3 region has 14 residues. CDR3 region: CASSEGTGPYGYTF. The CDR3 nucleotides read TGTGCCAGCAGTGAAGGAACGGGCCCCTATGGCTACACCTTC.